The 13 T cell receptor beta chains in this list originate from one sample, sequenced in a study of blood T cell repertoires in COVID-19. The assay was immunoSEQ multiplex PCR, and TCRdb's table has in-frame clones only and misses some. Among 250,000 to 300,000 clones, approximately 89% were seen once, and the ten largest hold about 10%. The sequencing input was peripheral blood. Receptor source: a woman in her seventies with COVID-19, enrolled during active disease.

The chain carries TRBV5-1 and TRBJ2-1; 7 nucleotides align to TRBD1. The CDR3 sequence is 14 residues long. V shed 0 bases, J shed 8 bases, and the junction held 5 bases outside the gene matches. The germline CDR1 and CDR2 sequences are SGHRS and YFSETQ. The CDR3 reads CASSLGQGIYEQFF. In nucleotides, the CDR3 is TGCGCCAGCAGCTTGGGACAGGGAATCTATGAGCAGTTCTTC.

The chain recombines TRBV19 with TRBJ1-5, with D possibly being TRBD1 (5 bases). Deletions cut 5 bases from V and 1 base from J, with 9 bases between. The germline V gene encodes CDR1 LNHDA and CDR2 SQIVND (reference sequence). This CDR3 comprises 14 residues. DNA of the CDR3: TGTGCCAGTAGTTCGGACAAGAGCAATCAGCCCCAGCATTTT. This translates into CASSSDKSNQPQHF.

The DNA of the CDR3 is TGTGCCAGCAGCGTAGACAGCAGGGGCTATGGCTACACCTTC. Protein product: CASSVDSRGYGYTF. The V gene is TRBV9, the J gene TRBJ1-2; D is possibly TRBD1 (6 bases). Trimming pared 0 bases from V and 4 bases from J, leaving 10 bases between. In germline, CDR1 is SGDLS, CDR2 YYNGEE. This CDR3 is built from 14 residues.

Note on this clone: An end of the junction differs from the germline gene, which may be a read error. The genes are TRBV7-8 and TRBJ2-6; a possible D gene is TRBD1 (6 bases). Germline loops: CDR1 SGHVS, CDR2 FQNEAQ. The CDR3 consists of 11 residues. The CDR3 sequence: CASSLDRTLAF. In nucleotides, the CDR3 is TGTGCCAGCAGCTTGGACAGAACCCTGGCTTTC.

The rearrangement joins TRBV5-1 to TRBJ2-7; 13 nucleotides line up with TRBD2. The CDR3 contains 18 residues. Trimming at V came to 0 bases and at J to 0 bases, leaving 6 bases not matched to a gene. Germline CDR1 reads SGHRS; CDR2 reads YFSETQ. The CDR3 spells CASSLAMGLAGPSYEQYF. As DNA, the CDR3 is TGCGCCAGCAGCTTGGCCATGGGACTAGCGGGACCCTCCTACGAGCAGTACTTC.

The CDR3 nucleotides are TGTGCCAGCAGTTTCCAGGGGGTTGGGACGCAGTATTTT. It translates to CASSFQGVGTQYF. The chain links TRBV28 to TRBJ2-3, with 7 bases aligning to TRBD1. Trimming removed 3 bases from V and 9 bases from J; junction bases left unmatched: 6. Germline-derived CDR1 and CDR2 are MDHEN and SYDVKM. This CDR3 is 13 amino acids long.

CDR3 nucleotides: TGTGCCAGCAGCAAAATATACAGGGGAGAGGGCTACACCTTC. This translates into CASSKIYRGEGYTF. V and J are TRBV5-6 and TRBJ1-2; 7 bases are shared with TRBD1. V was clipped by 4 bases and J by 8 bases; unmatched bases: 11. Germline CDR1 and CDR2: SGHDT and YYEEEE. The CDR3 totals 14 residues.

The gene calls are TRBV24-1 and TRBJ2-7; D is uncertain. The length of the CDR3 is 14 residues. Germline V gives CDR1 KGHDR, CDR2 SFDVKD. Trimming took off 5 bases at V and 6 bases at J, with 16 bases between the two ends. CDR3 protein: CATSGAGSTGEQYF. The CDR3 DNA reads TGTGCCACCAGTGGGGCAGGCTCTACTGGCGAGCAGTACTTC.

The V gene is TRBV29-1, the J gene TRBJ2-5, with 9 bases fitting TRBD1. V trimming: 6 bases; J trimming: 5 bases; junction bases outside the gene matches: 7. Per the germline V gene, CDR1 is SQVTM and CDR2 is ANQGSEA. There are 13 residues in the CDR3. The CDR3 nucleotides are TGCAGCGTAGCGGGACAGGGTTTGGAGACCCAGTACTTC. As protein: CSVAGQGLETQYF.

This chain uses TRBV6-2 or TRBV6-3 with TRBJ1-2; 7 bases are a match to TRBD1. V trimming: 5 bases; J trimming: 2 bases; junction bases outside the gene matches: 8. CDR3 size: 15 residues. Germline assignment: CDR1 MNHEY and CDR2 SVGEGT. CDR3 loop: CASSTLGTANYGYTF. The CDR3 region has the DNA TGTGCCAGCAGTACCCTTGGGACAGCCAACTATGGCTACACCTTC.

This clone appeared a single time. V and J are TRBV7-8 and TRBJ1-2; D may be TRBD1 (6 bases). CDR3 length: 13 residues. The germline V and J ends were trimmed by 6 bases and 2 bases, with 10 bases remaining between them. Germline CDR1 SGHVS, CDR2 FQNEAQ. The CDR3: CASRGTLNYGYTF. In DNA, the CDR3 is TGTGCCAGCAGGGGGACATTGAACTATGGCTACACCTTC.

The gene calls are TRBV20-1 and TRBJ1-5, with a possible D match to TRBD1 (5 bases). The length of the CDR3 is 15 residues. The germline V gene has CDR1 DFQATT and CDR2 SNEGSKA (reference sequence). The ends were cut back, 3 bases at V and 3 bases at J, with 15 bases in the middle. In DNA form, the CDR3 reads TGCAGTGCTAGTAACAGGAATTACGACAATCAGCCCCAGCATTTT. Translating it yields CSASNRNYDNQPQHF.

V and J are TRBV20-1 and TRBJ1-5; D might be TRBD1 (5 bases). Germline assignment: CDR1 DFQATT and CDR2 SNEGSKA (reference sequence). Trimming shortened V by 3 bases and J by 2 bases, and 11 bases separated the two germline ends. The CDR3 runs to 14 residues. The DNA for the CDR3 is TGCAGTGCTAGTGCAGGGTCGGGCAATCAGCCCCAGCATTTT. Protein: CSASAGSGNQPQHF.